The entry below describes one T cell receptor (beta chain). Antigen: not known. The time point is: peripheral blood 6 weeks after treatment start. This record comes from a study of PD-L1 blockade in urothelial cancer. Study as a whole: Patients' histories included 0 to 3 prior chemotherapy regimens. At 3 weeks (second dose) and 6 weeks after starting treatment, blood was analyzed. Study-level results: Patients who had durable benefit saw their tumor-associated blood clones expand more at 3 weeks. In blood sampled pretreatment, TCR clonality below the median predicted better survival.

Method: immunoSEQ multiplex PCR; TCRdb's copy keeps in-frame clones and lacks some. The data show about 45,000 clones, roughly 78% seen once. This sequence was found in a man aged 55 to 69 with urothelial cancer. This specimen consisted of PBMCs, obtained around atezolizumab (anti-PD-L1) treatment.

CDR3 sequence: CASSMERKSSYEQYF. The DNA for the CDR3 is TGTGCCAGTAGTATGGAGCGGAAAAGCTCCTACGAGCAGTACTTC. The V call is TRBV19, the J call TRBJ2-7; possible D gene TRBD2, 5 bases. This CDR3 has 15 amino acids. In germline, CDR1 is LNHDA, CDR2 SQIVND (reference sequence). V was clipped by 3 bases and J by 0 bases, with 12 bases between them.